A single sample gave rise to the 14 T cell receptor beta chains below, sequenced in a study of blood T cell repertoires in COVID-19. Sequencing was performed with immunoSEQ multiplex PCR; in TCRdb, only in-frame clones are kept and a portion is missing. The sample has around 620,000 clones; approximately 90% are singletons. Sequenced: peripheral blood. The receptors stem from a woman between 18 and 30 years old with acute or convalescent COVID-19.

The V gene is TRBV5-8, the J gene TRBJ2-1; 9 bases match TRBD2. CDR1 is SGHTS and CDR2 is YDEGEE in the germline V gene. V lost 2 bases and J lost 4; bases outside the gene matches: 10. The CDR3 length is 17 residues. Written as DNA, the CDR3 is TGTGCCAGCAGCTTTGCTTTCTGGCGGGGGGGTTACAATGAGCAGTTCTTC. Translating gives CASSFAFWRGGYNEQFF.

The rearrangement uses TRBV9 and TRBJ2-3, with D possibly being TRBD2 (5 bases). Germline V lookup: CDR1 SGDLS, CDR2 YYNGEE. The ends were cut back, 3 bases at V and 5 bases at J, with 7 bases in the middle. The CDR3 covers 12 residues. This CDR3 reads CASSASGDTQYF. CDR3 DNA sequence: TGTGCCAGCAGCGCGAGCGGAGATACGCAGTATTTT.

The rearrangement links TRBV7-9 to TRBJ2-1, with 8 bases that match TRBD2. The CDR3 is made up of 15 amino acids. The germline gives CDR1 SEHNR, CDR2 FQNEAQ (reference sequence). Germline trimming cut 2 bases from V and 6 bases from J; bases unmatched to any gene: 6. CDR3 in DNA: TGTGCCAGCAGCTTAATCCAGCGGGGGACCAATGAGCAGTTCTTC. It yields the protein CASSLIQRGTNEQFF.

The CDR3 DNA reads TGCGCCAGCAGCTCCCGGGTCAGCGGAATGAACACTGAAGCTTTCTTT. Protein: CASSSRVSGMNTEAFF. The rearrangement joins TRBV5-1 to TRBJ1-1, with D unresolved. V was pared by 3 bases and J by 0 bases, with 15 bases between. This CDR3 is built from 16 residues. Germline lookup yields CDR1 SGHRS and CDR2 YFSETQ.

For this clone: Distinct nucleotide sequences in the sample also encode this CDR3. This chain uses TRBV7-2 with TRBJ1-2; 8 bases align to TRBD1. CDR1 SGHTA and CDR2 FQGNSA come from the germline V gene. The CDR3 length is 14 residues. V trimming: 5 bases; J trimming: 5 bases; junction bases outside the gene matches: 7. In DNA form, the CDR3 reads TGTGCCAGCAGCCCCCGACAGGGGCATTATGGCTACACCTTC. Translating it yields CASSPRQGHYGYTF.

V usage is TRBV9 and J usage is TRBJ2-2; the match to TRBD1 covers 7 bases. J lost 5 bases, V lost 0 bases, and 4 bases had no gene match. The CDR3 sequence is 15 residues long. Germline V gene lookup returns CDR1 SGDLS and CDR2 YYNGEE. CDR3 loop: CASSVERGRTGELFF. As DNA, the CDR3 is TGTGCCAGCAGCGTAGAAAGGGGGCGTACCGGGGAGCTGTTTTTT.

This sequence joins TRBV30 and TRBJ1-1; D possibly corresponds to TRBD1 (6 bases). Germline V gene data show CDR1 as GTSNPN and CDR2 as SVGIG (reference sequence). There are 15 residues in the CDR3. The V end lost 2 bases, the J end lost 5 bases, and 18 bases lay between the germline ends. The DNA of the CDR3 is TGTGCCTGGAGTTTGTGGGCGGGGGCCTTAACTGAAGCTTTCTTT. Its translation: CAWSLWAGALTEAFF. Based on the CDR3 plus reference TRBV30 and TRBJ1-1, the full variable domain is SQTIHQWPATLVQPVGSPLSLECTVEGTSNPNLYWYRQAAGRGLQLLFYSVGIGQISSEVPQNLSASRPQDRQFILSSKKLLLSDSGFYLCAWSLWAGALTEAFFGQGTRLTVV.

CDR3 sequence reads: CASKGQGDNSPLHF. CDR3 nucleotides: TGTGCCAGCAAAGGACAGGGAGATAATTCACCCCTCCACTTT. The chain uses TRBV6-4 and TRBJ1-6; 8 positions agree with TRBD1. Germline lookup yields CDR1 MRHNA and CDR2 SNTAGT. The CDR3 consists of 14 residues. The ends lost 7 bases at V and 5 bases at J; junction bases unmatched: 4.

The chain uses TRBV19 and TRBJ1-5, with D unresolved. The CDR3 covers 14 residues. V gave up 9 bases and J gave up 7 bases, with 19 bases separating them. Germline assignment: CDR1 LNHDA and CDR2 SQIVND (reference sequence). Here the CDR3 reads CASLKNPLNQPQHF. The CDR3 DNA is TGTGCCAGCCTAAAGAATCCGTTGAACCAGCCCCAGCATTTT.

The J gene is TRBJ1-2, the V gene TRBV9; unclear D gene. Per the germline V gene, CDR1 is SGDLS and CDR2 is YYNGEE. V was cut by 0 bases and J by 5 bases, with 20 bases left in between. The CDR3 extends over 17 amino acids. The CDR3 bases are TGTGCCAGCAGCGTAGTATCCGACAATAGAATATGGTATGGCTACACCTTC. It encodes CASSVVSDNRIWYGYTF. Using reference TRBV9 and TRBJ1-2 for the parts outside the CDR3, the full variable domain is DSGVTQTPKHLITATGQRVTLRCSPRSGDLSVYWYQQSLDQGLQFLIQYYNGEERAKGNILERFSAQQFPDLHSELNLSSLELGDSALYFCASSVVSDNRIWYGYTFGSGTRLTVV.

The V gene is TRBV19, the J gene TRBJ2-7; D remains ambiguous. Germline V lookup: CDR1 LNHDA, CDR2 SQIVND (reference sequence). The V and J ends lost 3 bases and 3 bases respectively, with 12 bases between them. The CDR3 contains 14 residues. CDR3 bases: TGTGCCAGTAGTATGGCAGATCAATACTACGAGCAGTACTTC. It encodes CASSMADQYYEQYF.

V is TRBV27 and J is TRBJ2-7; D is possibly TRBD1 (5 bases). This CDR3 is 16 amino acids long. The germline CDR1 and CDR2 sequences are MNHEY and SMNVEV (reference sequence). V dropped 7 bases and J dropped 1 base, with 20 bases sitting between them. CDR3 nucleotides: TGTGCCAGCAAGGACCGGCTGTATGGGGCATCCTACGAGCAGTACTTC. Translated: CASKDRLYGASYEQYF.

The CDR3 coding sequence is TGTGCCAGCAGAGAGGGACAGGAGAACACTGAAGCTTTCTTT. Its protein product is CASREGQENTEAFF. The chain couples TRBV6-5 to TRBJ1-1; 8 bases agree with TRBD1. CDR3 size: 14 residues. Losses at the gene ends were 6 bases for V and 1 base for J; bases not matched to a gene: 4. Germline V gene sequence: CDR1 MNHEY, CDR2 SVGAGI.

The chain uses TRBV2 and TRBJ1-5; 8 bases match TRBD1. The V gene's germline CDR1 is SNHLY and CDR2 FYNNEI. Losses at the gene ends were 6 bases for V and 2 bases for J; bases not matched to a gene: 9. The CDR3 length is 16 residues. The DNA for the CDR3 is TGTGCCAGCAGCCGGGCGCAGGGACAGGGCAATCAGCCCCAGCATTTT. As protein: CASSRAQGQGNQPQHF.